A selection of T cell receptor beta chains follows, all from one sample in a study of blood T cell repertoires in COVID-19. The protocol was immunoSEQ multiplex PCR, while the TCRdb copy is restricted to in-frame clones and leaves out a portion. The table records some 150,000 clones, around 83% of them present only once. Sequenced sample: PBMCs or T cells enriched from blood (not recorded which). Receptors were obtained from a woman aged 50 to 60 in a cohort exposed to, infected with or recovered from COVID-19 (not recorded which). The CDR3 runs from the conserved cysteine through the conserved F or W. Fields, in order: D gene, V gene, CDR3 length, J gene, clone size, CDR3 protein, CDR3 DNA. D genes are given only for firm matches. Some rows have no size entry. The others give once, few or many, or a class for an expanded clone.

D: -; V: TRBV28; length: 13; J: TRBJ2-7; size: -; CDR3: CASSLGSGIEQYF; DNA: TGTGCCAGCAGTTTAGGGTCCGGGATCGAGCAGTACTTC
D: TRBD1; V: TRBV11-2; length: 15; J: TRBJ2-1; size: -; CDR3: CASSLDRGLYNEQFF; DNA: TGTGCCAGCAGCTTGGACAGGGGGTTATACAATGAGCAGTTCTTC
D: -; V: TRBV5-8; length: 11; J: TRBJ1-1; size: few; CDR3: CASSFESEAFF; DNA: TGTGCCAGCAGCTTCGAGTCTGAAGCTTTCTTT
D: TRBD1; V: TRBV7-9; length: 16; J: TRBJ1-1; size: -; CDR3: CASSATRQGVNTEAFF; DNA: TGTGCCAGCAGCGCAACTCGACAGGGGGTGAACACTGAAGCTTTCTTT
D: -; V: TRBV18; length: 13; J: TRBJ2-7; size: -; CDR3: CASSRTVNYEQYF; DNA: TGTGCCAGCTCTCGGACAGTCAACTACGAGCAGTACTTC
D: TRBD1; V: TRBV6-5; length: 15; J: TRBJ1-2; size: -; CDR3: CASSLGQGAIYGYTF; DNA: TGTGCCAGCAGCCTAGGACAGGGGGCTATCTATGGCTACACCTTC
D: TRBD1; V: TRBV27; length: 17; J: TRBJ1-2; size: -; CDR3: CASSLYPGQSYNYGYTF; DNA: TGTGCCAGCAGTTTATATCCGGGACAGAGTTATAACTATGGCTACACCTTC
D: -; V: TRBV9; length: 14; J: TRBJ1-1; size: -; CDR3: CASSRRTENTEAFF; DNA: TGTGCCAGCAGCAGGAGGACGGAGAACACTGAAGCTTTCTTT
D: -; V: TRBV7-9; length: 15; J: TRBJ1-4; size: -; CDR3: CASSQYRTTNEKLFF; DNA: TGTGCCAGCAGCCAATACAGAACAACTAATGAAAAACTGTTTTTT
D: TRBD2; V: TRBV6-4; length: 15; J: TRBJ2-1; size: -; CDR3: CASSERGAIYNEQFF; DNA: TGTGCCAGCAGCGAGCGGGGGGCCATATACAATGAGCAGTTCTTC
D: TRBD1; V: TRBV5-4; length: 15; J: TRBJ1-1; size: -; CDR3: CASSLAGQMNTEAFF; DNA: TGTGCCAGCAGCTTGGCGGGACAGATGAACACTGAAGCTTTCTTT
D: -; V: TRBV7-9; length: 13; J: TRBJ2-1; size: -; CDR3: CASSFRDTGEQFF; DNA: TGTGCCAGCAGCTTCCGGGACACAGGTGAGCAGTTCTTC
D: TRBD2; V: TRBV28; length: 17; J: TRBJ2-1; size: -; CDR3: CASSYRTSGVSYNEQFF; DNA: TGTGCCAGCAGTTACCGGACTAGCGGGGTTTCCTACAATGAGCAGTTCTTC
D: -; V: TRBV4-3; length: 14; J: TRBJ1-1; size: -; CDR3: CASSHLVRNTEAFF; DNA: TGCGCCAGCAGCCACCTAGTTAGGAACACTGAAGCTTTCTTT
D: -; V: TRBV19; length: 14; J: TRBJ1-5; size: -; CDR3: CASSIRQGNQPQHF; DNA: TGTGCCAGTAGTATAAGACAGGGCAATCAGCCCCAGCATTTT
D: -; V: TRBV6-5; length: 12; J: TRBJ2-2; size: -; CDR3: CAVRRGPGELFF; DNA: TGTGCCGTCAGAAGGGGTCCCGGGGAGCTGTTTTTT
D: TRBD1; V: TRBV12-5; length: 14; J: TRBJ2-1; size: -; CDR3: CASAEDRGDNEQFF; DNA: TGTGCTAGTGCAGAGGACAGGGGAGACAATGAGCAGTTCTTC
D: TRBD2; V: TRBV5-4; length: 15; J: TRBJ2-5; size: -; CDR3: CASSLVDGGRETQYF; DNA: TGTGCCAGCAGCTTGGTCGACGGGGGGAGGGAGACCCAGTACTTC
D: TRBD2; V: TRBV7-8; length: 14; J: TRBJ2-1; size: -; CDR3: CASSFEREGVGQFF; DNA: TGTGCCAGCAGCTTTGAGCGGGAGGGGGTTGGGCAGTTCTTC
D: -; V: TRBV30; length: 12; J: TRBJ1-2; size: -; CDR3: CAWSGGGRGYTF; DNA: TGTGCCTGGAGTGGGGGAGGGAGAGGCTACACCTTC
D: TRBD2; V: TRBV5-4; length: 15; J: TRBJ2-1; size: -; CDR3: CASSGTSGSFYEQFF; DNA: TGTGCCAGCAGCGGGACTAGCGGGAGTTTCTATGAGCAGTTCTTC
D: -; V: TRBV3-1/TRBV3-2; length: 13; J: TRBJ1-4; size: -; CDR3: CAVAGGTNEKLFF; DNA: TGTGCCGTAGCCGGGGGAACTAATGAAAAACTGTTTTTT
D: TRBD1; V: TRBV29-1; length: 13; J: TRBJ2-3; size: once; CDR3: CSVGTGGTDTQYF; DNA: TGCAGCGTTGGTACAGGGGGAACAGATACGCAGTATTTT
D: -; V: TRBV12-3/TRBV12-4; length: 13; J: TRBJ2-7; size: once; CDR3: CASSKTGIYEQYF; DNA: TGTGCCAGCAGTAAAACAGGGATCTACGAGCAGTACTTC
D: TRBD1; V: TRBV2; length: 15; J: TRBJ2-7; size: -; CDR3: CASSKGQGAPYEQYF; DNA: TGTGCCAGCAGTAAAGGACAGGGGGCCCCCTACGAGCAGTACTTC
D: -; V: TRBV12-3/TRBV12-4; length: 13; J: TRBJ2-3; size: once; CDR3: CASSLQFTDTQYF; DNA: TGTGCCAGCAGTTTACAGTTCACAGATACGCAGTATTTT
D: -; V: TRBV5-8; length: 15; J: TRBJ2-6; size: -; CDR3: CASSLRSSGANVLTF; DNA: TGTGCCAGCAGCTTGCGGAGTTCTGGGGCCAACGTCCTGACTTTC
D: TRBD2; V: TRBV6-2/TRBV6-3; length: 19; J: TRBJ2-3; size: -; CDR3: CASSYSLRERGTSTDTQYF; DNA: TGTGCCAGCAGTTACAGCTTAAGGGAGCGGGGGACTAGCACAGATACGCAGTATTTT
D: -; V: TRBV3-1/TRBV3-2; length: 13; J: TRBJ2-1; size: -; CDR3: CASSQDLNNEQFF; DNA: TGTGCCAGCAGCCAAGATTTAAACAATGAGCAGTTCTTC